Each of the 31 T cell receptor beta chains below was sequenced from the same sample in a study of blood T cell repertoires in COVID-19. Clones were read by immunoSEQ multiplex PCR, and TCRdb kept only the in-frame ones, dropping some. The sample holds around 150,000 clones; about 80% are singletons and the top ten take about 20%. The sample was peripheral blood. The receptors here all came from an elderly woman with acute or convalescent COVID-19.

The CDR3 DNA follows: TGTGCCAGCAGCCCCGGCACGTCAAAATGGAGCACTGAAGCTTTCTTT. Amino acid sequence: CASSPGTSKWSTEAFF. V gene TRBV14 combines with J gene TRBJ1-1; D gene uncertain. Germline V gene sequence: CDR1 SGHDN, CDR2 FVKESK. Trimming took 4 bases from V and 4 from J, leaving 19 bases between them. The CDR3 runs to 16 residues.

The V and J genes are TRBV12-2 and TRBJ2-7; the table's D call, TRBD2, was not checked against the DNA. TRBV12-2 corresponds to a pseudogene. The length of the CDR3 is 16 residues. CDR3 DNA sequence: TGTGCAAGTCGCTTAGGGGCGGGCCTTGGCCCCTACGAGCAGTACTTC. Its protein product is CASRLGAGLGPYEQYF.

The chain carries TRBV5-5 and TRBJ1-1; D gene uncertain. The V gene's germline CDR1 is SGHKS and CDR2 YYEKEE (reference sequence). Between the trimmed V and J ends, which lost 2 bases and 0 bases, there was a span of 14 bases. This CDR3 has 16 amino acids. The CDR3 sequence: CASSFWVSGLNTEAFF. DNA for the CDR3: TGTGCCAGCAGCTTCTGGGTCAGCGGCCTGAACACTGAAGCTTTCTTT.

The chain has TRBV3-1 (or the pseudogene TRBV3-2) and TRBJ2-6; D not certain. The ends were cut back, 0 bases at V and 4 bases at J, with 7 bases in the middle. The CDR3 contains 15 residues. Germline V lookup: CDR1 LGHDT, CDR2 YNNKEL (reference sequence). The CDR3 DNA reads TGTGCCAGCAGCCAAGACTTAGCAGGGGCCAACGTCCTGACTTTC. As protein: CASSQDLAGANVLTF.

This clone was found a few times. The rearrangement uses TRBV10-3 and TRBJ2-5; 9 bases agree with TRBD2. This CDR3 has 13 residues. Germline CDR1 and CDR2: ENHRY and SYGVKD. The J segment lost 5 bases and the V segment lost 7 bases, leaving 5 bases of the junction unmatched. The CDR3 DNA reads as TGTGCCATCAAGGCTAGCGGGAAGGAGACCCAGTACTTC. Residues: CAIKASGKETQYF.

The chain has TRBV14 and TRBJ1-1; 8 bases are shared with TRBD1. Per germline, CDR1 SGHDN and CDR2 FVKESK. There are 14 residues in the CDR3. Trimming took 6 bases from V and 5 from J; bases not matched to a gene: 8. CDR3 amino acids: CASSPTGAVTEAFF. The CDR3 DNA follows: TGTGCCAGCAGTCCGACAGGGGCGGTTACTGAAGCTTTCTTT.

The CDR3 DNA is TGTGCCAGCAGCTTGGACAGGGTAACAGATACGCAGTATTTT. Translated, it gives CASSLDRVTDTQYF. The V call is TRBV5-4, the J call TRBJ2-3; possibly TRBD1 for D (6 bases). This CDR3 contains 14 residues. In germline, CDR1 is SGHNT, CDR2 YYREEE (reference sequence). V was trimmed by 0 bases and J by 3 bases, leaving 8 bases between them.

This sequence joins TRBV29-1 and TRBJ1-2, with D maybe TRBD1 (5 bases). This CDR3 is 13 amino acids long. Germline CDR1 SQVTM, CDR2 ANQGSEA. The V gene lost 5 bases and the J gene lost 9 bases, with 19 bases spanning the gap. CDR3 DNA: TGCAGCGTTCTGTGGGGCCGGGCCCTAAGCTACACCTTC. This sequence encodes CSVLWGRALSYTF.

The chain carries TRBV5-1 and TRBJ1-5; no firm D call. Germline CDR1 SGHRS, CDR2 YFSETQ. The CDR3 is made up of 14 amino acids. Trimming removed 0 bases at V and 4 bases at J, with 8 bases between. CDR3 loop: CASSLVQVNQPQHF. For the CDR3, the DNA is TGCGCCAGCAGCTTGGTACAAGTTAATCAGCCCCAGCATTTT.

The chain uses TRBV15 and TRBJ2-1, with 9 bases identical to TRBD2. CDR1 and CDR2 (germline): LNHNV, YYDKDF (reference sequence). J gave up 3 bases and V 6 bases, and 9 bases lay outside the gene matches. The CDR3 is made up of 16 amino acids. The CDR3 protein is CATRNGLAGYYNEQFF. CDR3 DNA: TGTGCCACCAGAAACGGTCTAGCGGGGTACTACAATGAGCAGTTCTTC.

There are many counts of this clone. The chain recombines TRBV2 with TRBJ1-2, with 7 bases matching TRBD1. J lost 4 bases, V lost 6 bases, and 8 bases had no gene match. The CDR3 consists of 14 residues. Germline V gives CDR1 SNHLY, CDR2 FYNNEI. Here the CDR3 DNA reads TGTGCCAGCAGCGAGAGGGGACAGCTCTATGGCTACACCTTC. It codes for CASSERGQLYGYTF. Full variable domain (remainder filled in from reference TRBV2 and TRBJ1-2): EPEVTQTPSHQVTQMGQEVILRCVPISNHLYFYWYRQILGQKVEFLVSFYNNEISEKSEIFDDQFSVERPDGSNFTLKIRSTKLEDSAMYFCASSERGQLYGYTFGSGTRLTVV.

This rearrangement joins TRBV29-1 to TRBJ2-2; 7 positions match TRBD1. Germline CDR1 reads SQVTM; CDR2 reads ANQGSEA. V shed 7 bases, J shed 0 bases, and the junction held 5 bases outside the gene matches. This CDR3 region has 14 residues. The CDR3 spells CSARDRANTGELFF. In DNA form, the CDR3 reads TGCAGCGCAAGAGACAGGGCGAACACCGGGGAGCTGTTTTTT.

This chain links TRBV7-9 with TRBJ1-4; 9 bases are a match to TRBD1. Germline CDR1 SEHNR, CDR2 FQNEAQ (reference sequence). The CDR3 runs 15 residues. Unmatched junction bases numbered 7, after V lost 4 bases and J lost 7 bases. CDR3 DNA sequence: TGTGCCAGCAGCTCCACAGGGGGCACGGGTGAAAAACTGTTTTTT. This codes for CASSSTGGTGEKLFF.

This clone appeared once. This rearrangement joins TRBV6-5 to TRBJ2-1, with 7 bases that match TRBD1. Germline loops: CDR1 MNHEY, CDR2 SVGAGI. The junction had 4 bases not matched to a gene; V was cut back by 6 bases and J by 8 bases. The CDR3 length is 12 residues. In nucleotides, the CDR3 is TGTGCCAGCAGGACAGGGTTCCATGAGCAGTTCTTC. Translated, it gives CASRTGFHEQFF.

V is TRBV4-2 and J is TRBJ2-1; D is undetermined. CDR1 and CDR2 (germline): LGHNA, YNFKEQ. With 1 base removed from V and 0 bases from J, the gap between germline ends came to 4 bases. The CDR3 consists of 14 residues. CDR3 coding DNA: TGTGCCAGCAGCCAAGGAGTCTCCTACAATGAGCAGTTCTTC. Its protein is CASSQGVSYNEQFF.

The V gene is TRBV6-1, the J gene TRBJ1-5; the match to TRBD1 covers 9 bases. V shed 4 bases, J shed 6 bases, and the junction held 7 bases outside the gene matches. The length of the CDR3 is 15 residues. CDR1 is MNHNS, CDR2 SASEGT, per germline. The CDR3 region has the DNA TGTGCCAGCAGTGCAAAAACAGGGGGCGGTCAGCCCCAGCATTTT. Protein: CASSAKTGGGQPQHF.

The J gene is TRBJ1-2, the V gene TRBV6-5; a weak D match, TRBD1 (5 bases). The germline V and J ends were trimmed by 5 bases and 3 bases, with 7 bases remaining between them. This CDR3 has 12 amino acids. Germline values: CDR1 MNHEY, CDR2 SVGAGI. The CDR3 sequence: CASSTGDYGYTF. CDR3 in DNA: TGTGCCAGCAGTACGGGGGACTATGGCTACACCTTC.

The rearrangement uses TRBV18 and TRBJ2-7, with TRBD1 identical over 7 bases. The CDR3 consists of 16 residues. Per germline, CDR1 KGHSH and CDR2 LQKENI. The junction had 8 bases not matched to a gene; V was cut back by 3 bases and J by 0 bases. The CDR3, as DNA: TGTGCCAGCTCACCGCAATACAGGGGAAGCTCCTACGAGCAGTACTTC. Its protein product is CASSPQYRGSSYEQYF.

V is TRBV4-2 and J is TRBJ2-7; D possibly corresponds to TRBD2 (5 bases). CDR3 length: 16 amino acids. Trimming removed 0 bases from V and 2 bases from J, with 14 bases in between. Germline V CDR1 and CDR2: LGHNA, YNFKEQ. CDR3 sequence: CASSQEASGLTYEQYF. As DNA, the CDR3 is TGTGCCAGCAGCCAAGAGGCATCCGGACTGACCTACGAGCAGTACTTC.

The rearrangement joins TRBV27 to TRBJ1-2, with D possibly matching TRBD1 (6 bases). V lost 6 bases, J lost 3 bases, and 17 bases lay in between. CDR3 length: 15 residues. The germline V gene encodes CDR1 MNHEY and CDR2 SMNVEV (reference sequence). CDR3 sequence reads: CASSSPGAPDYGYTF. The DNA of the CDR3 is TGTGCCAGCAGCAGTCCAGGGGCCCCCGACTATGGCTACACCTTC.

The genes are TRBV12-5 and TRBJ1-1; 8 bases align to TRBD1. CDR1 LGHNT and CDR2 FRNRAP come from the germline V gene. This CDR3 is 16 amino acids long. The V gene end was trimmed by 5 bases and the J gene end by 0 bases; junction bases not matched to a gene: 8. The CDR3 here is CASGPGQGEVNTEAFF. CDR3 DNA sequence: TGTGCTAGTGGTCCCGGACAGGGCGAGGTGAACACTGAAGCTTTCTTT.

V is TRBV10-2 and J is TRBJ2-1, with TRBD2 matching over 9 bases. J gave up 7 bases and V 3 bases, and 7 bases lay outside the gene matches. The CDR3 spans 15 residues. Germline CDR1 reads WSHSY; CDR2 reads SAAADI. The CDR3 DNA is TGCGCCAGCAGTGATTGGGGCGGGAGGGGTAATGAGCAGTTCTTC. Its protein is CASSDWGGRGNEQFF.

V gene TRBV7-2 combines with J gene TRBJ2-7; 7 nucleotides line up with TRBD2. Germline assignment: CDR1 SGHTA and CDR2 FQGNSA. There are 15 residues in the CDR3. Trimming took 5 bases from V and 5 from J; bases not matched to a gene: 12. The CDR3 DNA follows: TGTGCCAGCAGCCCTAGGGCGGGAGTAGGCCACGAGCAGTACTTC. It translates to CASSPRAGVGHEQYF.

J is TRBJ1-2 and V is TRBV25-1; 8 bases map to TRBD1. The junction had 9 bases not matched to a gene; V was cut back by 5 bases and J by 4 bases. CDR3 length: 15 residues. CDR1 MGHDK and CDR2 SYGVNS come from the germline V gene. CDR3 coding DNA: TGTGCCAGCAGTCCCACTCTCACAGGGGGCTATGGCTACACCTTC. Encoded protein: CASSPTLTGGYGYTF.

In its sample, this clone was seen once. The chain combines TRBV7-9 with TRBJ2-2; TRBD1 aligns across 8 bases. Germline values: CDR1 SEHNR, CDR2 FQNEAQ (reference sequence). This CDR3 has 17 residues. Trimming took 7 bases from V and 0 from J; bases not matched to a gene: 10. Here the CDR3 DNA reads TGTGCCAGCACCCCCCCGGACAGGGCAACGAACACCGGGGAGCTGTTTTTT. This translates into CASTPPDRATNTGELFF. The entire variable domain, with the rest obtained from reference TRBV7-9 and TRBJ2-2, is as follows: DTGVSQNPRHKITKRGQNVTFRCDPISEHNRLYWYRQTLGQGPEFLTYFQNEAQLEKSRLLSDRFSAERPKGSFSTLEIQRTEQGDSAMYLCASTPPDRATNTGELFFGEGSRLTVL.

The rearrangement joins TRBV3-1 (or the pseudogene TRBV3-2) to TRBJ2-1, with 14 bases identical to TRBD2. The CDR3 has 15 amino acids. V shed 4 bases and J 7 bases; nucleotides not matched to a gene: 3. Germline lookup yields CDR1 LGHDT and CDR2 YNNKEL (reference sequence). This chain's CDR3 is CASSPRTSGGNEQFF. CDR3 DNA: TGTGCCAGCAGCCCCCGGACTAGCGGGGGGAATGAGCAGTTCTTC.

The chain is built from TRBV10-1 and TRBJ2-7, with D perhaps TRBD2 (5 bases). Between the trimmed V and J ends, which lost 3 bases and 5 bases, there was a span of 8 bases. Germline V CDR1 and CDR2: WNHNN, SYGVQD (reference sequence). This CDR3 is built from 12 residues. DNA of the CDR3: TGCGCCAGCAGTGACGGGATGGACGAGCAGTACTTC. Its protein is CASSDGMDEQYF.

The chain links TRBV5-1 to TRBJ2-1; 13 nucleotides line up with TRBD2. This CDR3 contains 15 residues. The V gene end was trimmed by 4 bases and the J gene end by 4 bases; junction bases not matched to a gene: 2. CDR1 SGHRS and CDR2 YFSETQ come from the germline V gene. The CDR3 DNA sequence: TGCGCCAGCAGCCGGACTAGCGGGAGTTACAATGAGCAGTTCTTC. It specifies CASSRTSGSYNEQFF.

CDR3 sequence: CASSPGTSVGEQFF. In nucleotides, the CDR3 is TGCGCCAGCAGCCCGGGGACTAGCGTTGGTGAGCAGTTCTTC. This chain links TRBV5-1 with TRBJ2-1; the match to TRBD2 covers 10 bases. V shed 4 bases, J shed 9 bases, and the junction held 7 bases outside the gene matches. The CDR3 is 14 amino acids. Germline-derived CDR1 and CDR2 are SGHRS and YFSETQ.

J is TRBJ2-1 and V is TRBV11-2, with 11 bases lining up with TRBD2. Per germline, CDR1 SGHAT and CDR2 FQNNGV. V lost 5 bases to trimming and J lost 7 bases; unmatched junction nucleotides: 4. CDR3 length equals 14 residues. CDR3: CASSRTSGSNEQFF. For the CDR3, the DNA is TGTGCCAGCAGCCGGACTAGCGGGTCGAATGAGCAGTTCTTC.

The gene calls are TRBV27 and TRBJ2-6; D may be TRBD2 (6 bases). The CDR3 length is 17 residues. V was clipped by 8 bases and J by 0 bases, with 17 bases between them. CDR1 and CDR2 from the germline V gene are MNHEY and SMNVEV (reference sequence). The CDR3 is CASGPSGLFSGANVLTF. The CDR3 coding sequence is TGTGCCAGCGGTCCCAGCGGGCTTTTCTCTGGGGCCAACGTCCTGACTTTC.